This TCR beta chain originates from a study of shared clonotypes between healthy human individuals. Study background: Ranging from 18 to 49 in age, donors were a couple of women and a few men.

Regarding this clone: Its antigen is currently unknown.

The study, taken as a whole, reports: The sole specimen, blood, was sampled, and tissue repertoires likely differ. Generation probabilities of non-shared clonotypes were lower (relative to those shared by all four donors).

At the deep level, the assay was run. TCRdb's copy holds only in-frame clones and misses some; the assay was immunoSEQ multiplex PCR. The sample has 2 million to 2.5 million clones, 93% seen once. The clonotype comes from a man aged 18-30 years in good health. Some clones in this sample may be carry-over from other donors' samples. The material sequenced was naive CD4+ T cells from PBMCs. Subset defined: CD45RA+ positively selected.

The chain's CDR3 is CASRPLTPGTNQPQHF. CDR3 nucleotide sequence: TGTGCAAGTCGCCCCCTGACGCCAGGTACTAATCAGCCCCAGCATTTT. The chain recombines TRBV12-2 with TRBJ1-5; TRBD1 is the table's D call, not checked against the DNA. TRBV12-2 represents a pseudogene. The CDR3 contains 16 residues.